These 22 T cell receptor beta chains were sequenced from one sample in a study of shared clonotypes between healthy human individuals. Naive CD8 cells lacked CD45RO, underwent positive selection for CCR7 and left out terminally differentiated effector memory CD45RA+ cells. Sequenced by immunoSEQ multiplex PCR; TCRdb stores in-frame clones only, minus some. The sample carries about 2 million clones, about 95% recorded once. Sequencing input: naive CD8+ T cells sorted from blood. These receptors all stem from a man between 18 and 29 years old in good health.

The chain has TRBV7-8 and TRBJ2-1; 12 nucleotides agree with TRBD2. The CDR3 runs 15 residues. The V gene's germline CDR1 is SGHVS and CDR2 FQNEAQ. J gave up 7 bases and V 3 bases, and 4 bases lay outside the gene matches. The CDR3 sequence is CASSFGLAGPNEQFF. The CDR3, as DNA: TGTGCCAGCAGCTTCGGACTAGCGGGACCAAATGAGCAGTTCTTC.

The rearrangement joins TRBV2 to TRBJ2-1; either TRBD1 or TRBD2 may fit D (6 bases each). This CDR3 has 13 amino acids. Germline V lookup: CDR1 SNHLY, CDR2 FYNNEI. Trimming cost V 5 bases and J 9 bases, with 14 bases left between them. CDR3 bases: TGTGCCAGCAGTAACGAAGGGGGGAGTGAGCAGTTCTTC. Its translation: CASSNEGGSEQFF.

This clone was counted a single time. Other DNA variants within this sample encode the same CDR3. The chain has TRBV28 and TRBJ2-7; D perhaps matches TRBD2 (5 bases). Germline assignment: CDR1 MDHEN and CDR2 SYDVKM. The CDR3 sequence is 14 residues long. Trimming pared 2 bases from V and 0 bases from J, leaving 8 bases between. CDR3 region: CASSLEGGSYEQYF. DNA for the CDR3: TGTGCCAGCAGTTTAGAGGGCGGCTCCTACGAGCAGTACTTC.

This clone is a singleton in its sample. This rearrangement joins TRBV27 to TRBJ2-1; TRBD2 matches 8 bases. The CDR3 totals 16 residues. V lost 3 bases, J lost 4 bases, and 8 bases stayed unmatched. Germline lookup yields CDR1 MNHEY and CDR2 SMNVEV (reference sequence). CDR3 bases: TGTGCCAGCAGTTTGTTAAGCGGGAGTCCATACAATGAGCAGTTCTTC. Translation: CASSLLSGSPYNEQFF.

With regard to this clone: The identical CDR3 is also encoded by other nucleotide sequences in the sample. The chain links TRBV4-1 to TRBJ2-7; possible D gene TRBD2, 6 bases. Germline V lookup: CDR1 MGHRA, CDR2 YSYEKL. This CDR3 is 14 amino acids long. Between the trimmed V and J ends, which lost 4 bases and 2 bases, there was a span of 12 bases. CDR3 nucleotide sequence: TGCGCCAGCAGCCCCGGGGGAACTGCCTACGAGCAGTACTTC. Translation gives CASSPGGTAYEQYF.

This clone has a handful of counts. The V gene is TRBV2, the J gene TRBJ1-5, with D hard to call. The CDR3 totals 12 residues. Germline assignment: CDR1 SNHLY and CDR2 FYNNEI. V lost 3 bases and J lost 0, with 0 bases in between. Here the CDR3 reads CASSDSNQPQHF. The CDR3, as DNA: TGTGCCAGCAGTGATAGCAATCAGCCCCAGCATTTT.

CDR3 coding DNA: TGTGCCAGCAGTGTCCCGGGAGGGGGACCCTACGAGCAGTACTTC. The encoded protein is CASSVPGGGPYEQYF. V is TRBV2 and J is TRBJ2-7; TRBD2 matches at 8 bases. Germline lookup yields CDR1 SNHLY and CDR2 FYNNEI. This CDR3 is 15 amino acids long. The V segment lost 4 bases and the J segment 2 bases; nucleotides outside the gene matches: 7.

The gene calls are TRBV4-1 and TRBJ2-5, with D maybe TRBD2 (5 bases). Trimming shortened V by 0 bases and J by 5 bases, and 13 bases separated the two germline ends. The CDR3 totals 15 residues. Germline V gives CDR1 MGHRA, CDR2 YSYEKL. The CDR3 DNA is TGCGCCAGCAGCCAAGACTCAGAGGGTAGGGAGACCCAGTACTTC. Amino acid sequence: CASSQDSEGRETQYF.

The DNA of the CDR3 is TGTGCCAGCAGCTTAGCGGGACAGGGAAACTATGGCTACACCTTC. Protein product: CASSLAGQGNYGYTF. The J gene is TRBJ1-2, the V gene TRBV11-2; 9 bases fit TRBD1. Germline trimming cut 1 base from V and 2 bases from J; bases unmatched to any gene: 2. Germline CDR1 and CDR2: SGHAT and FQNNGV. The CDR3 is 15 amino acids.

This chain uses TRBV5-1 with TRBJ2-3; 7 nucleotides align to TRBD2. J was trimmed by 3 bases and V by 4 bases; bases with no gene match: 26. The CDR3 consists of 21 residues. Germline loops: CDR1 SGHRS, CDR2 YFSETQ. CDR3 bases: TGCGCCAGCAGCGGCCCCCAAGATAGCGCGGGGGTCGGATTATGGACAGATACGCAGTATTTT. Its protein is CASSGPQDSAGVGLWTDTQYF. Looking up the rest from reference TRBV5-1 and TRBJ2-3 gives the full variable domain: KAGVTQTPRYLIKTRGQQVTLSCSPISGHRSVSWYQQTPGQGLQFLFEYFSETQRNKGNFPGRFSGRQFSNSRSEMNVSTLELGDSALYLCASSGPQDSAGVGLWTDTQYFGPGTRLTVL.

This clone appeared once. The chain couples TRBV2 to TRBJ1-1; D is uncertain. The CDR3 is made up of 13 amino acids. Trimming took off 5 bases at V and 1 base at J, with 8 bases between the two ends. In germline, CDR1 is SNHLY, CDR2 FYNNEI. The CDR3 region is CASSSKGNTEAFF. The DNA of the CDR3 is TGTGCCAGCAGTAGTAAGGGGAACACTGAAGCTTTCTTT.

This clone was found a few times. In nucleotides, the CDR3 is TGTGCCAGCAGTTACTCGCTTGTGCTCTATGGCTACACCTTC. Its protein product is CASSYSLVLYGYTF. The V and J genes are TRBV6-5 and TRBJ1-2; D remains unclear. In germline, CDR1 is MNHEY, CDR2 SVGAGI. Between the trimmed V and J ends, which lost 0 bases and 4 bases, there was a span of 9 bases. The CDR3 runs 14 residues.

The chain is built from TRBV7-3 and TRBJ1-1; maybe TRBD1 (5 bases). V lost 4 bases to trimming and J lost 0 bases, with 6 bases between them. The CDR3 extends over 13 amino acids. Germline V gene data show CDR1 as SGHTA and CDR2 as FQGTGA. CDR3 sequence: CASSSGMNTEAFF. The CDR3 bases are TGTGCCAGCAGCTCAGGGATGAACACTGAAGCTTTCTTT.

The chain employs TRBV29-1 and TRBJ2-2; 7 nucleotides align to TRBD1. The CDR3 has 18 residues. The germline V gene has CDR1 SQVTM and CDR2 ANQGSEA. After removal of 1 base from V and 2 bases from J, the junction contained 13 bases not matched to a gene. The CDR3 region is CSVEVPTGDDYNTGELFF. The CDR3 nucleotides are TGCAGCGTTGAAGTTCCTACAGGGGACGATTATAACACCGGGGAGCTGTTTTTT.

This sequence joins TRBV9 and TRBJ1-1; D might be TRBD1 (6 bases). From germline, CDR1 is SGDLS and CDR2 YYNGEE. V was trimmed by 0 bases and J by 4 bases, leaving 13 bases between them. The CDR3 extends over 15 amino acids. For the CDR3, the DNA is TGTGCCAGCAGCGTAGGCCCGGGGGCGGGCACTGAAGCTTTCTTT. This gives the protein CASSVGPGAGTEAFF.

The chain uses TRBV2 and TRBJ1-5, with TRBD1 matching over 8 bases. V shed 3 bases and J 6 bases; nucleotides not matched to a gene: 16. CDR3 size: 18 residues. CDR1 and CDR2 from the germline V gene are SNHLY and FYNNEI. This CDR3 is CASSDFSGQARVGQPQHF. Written as DNA, the CDR3 is TGTGCCAGCAGTGATTTTTCGGGACAGGCCCGCGTGGGTCAGCCCCAGCATTTT.

The rearrangement uses TRBV30 and TRBJ2-1, with D possibly being TRBD2 (5 bases). There are 10 residues in the CDR3. Germline V gives CDR1 GTSNPN, CDR2 SVGIG (reference sequence). Trimming cost V 5 bases and J 14 bases, with 13 bases left between them. The CDR3 DNA reads as TGTGCCTGGGGGGTACTAGTCAAGTTCTTC. Translated: CAWGVLVKFF. Complete variable domain (other parts from reference TRBV30 and TRBJ2-1): SQTIHQWPATLVQPVGSPLSLECTVEGTSNPNLYWYRQAAGRGLQLLFYSVGIGQISSEVPQNLSASRPQDRQFILSSKKLLLSDSGFYLCAWGVLVKFFGPGTRLTVL.

The V gene is TRBV7-8, the J gene TRBJ2-1; the D gene is possibly TRBD2 (5 bases). Germline CDR1 reads SGHVS; CDR2 reads FQNEAQ. The CDR3 loop spans 15 amino acids. V lost 5 bases, J lost 5 bases, and 16 bases lay in between. As DNA, the CDR3 is TGTGCCAGCAGCCAGCTTGGAGGTTACGACAATGAGCAGTTCTTC. It yields the protein CASSQLGGYDNEQFF. The whole variable domain, filled in from reference TRBV7-8 and TRBJ2-1, reads GAGVSQSPRYKVAKRGQDVALRCDPISGHVSLFWYQQALGQGPEFLTYFQNEAQLDKSGLPSDRFFAERPEGSVSTLKIQRTQQEDSAVYLCASSQLGGYDNEQFFGPGTRLTVL.

The chain joins TRBV11-2 to TRBJ2-5; 7 positions agree with TRBD1. The CDR3 loop spans 15 amino acids. Germline V lookup: CDR1 SGHAT, CDR2 FQNNGV. V lost 5 bases to trimming and J lost 3 bases; unmatched junction nucleotides: 9. CDR3 loop: CASSTTGNGEETQYF. The CDR3 coding sequence is TGTGCCAGCAGCACGACAGGGAATGGGGAAGAGACCCAGTACTTC.

A word on this clone: Other DNA sequences in the same sample also yield this CDR3. The chain links TRBV4-1 to TRBJ2-1; 7 positions agree with TRBD1. J was trimmed by 3 bases and V by 3 bases; bases with no gene match: 2. Germline V gene lookup returns CDR1 MGHRA and CDR2 YSYEKL. The CDR3 loop spans 14 amino acids. The CDR3 coding sequence is TGCGCCAGCAGCCAGGGGGACAGCTACAATGAGCAGTTCTTC. Its protein product is CASSQGDSYNEQFF.

The chain recombines TRBV28 with TRBJ2-3; TRBD1 aligns across 7 bases. From germline, CDR1 is MDHEN and CDR2 SYDVKM. The junction had 4 bases not matched to a gene; V was cut back by 2 bases and J by 2 bases. The CDR3 length is 15 residues. The CDR3 DNA follows: TGTGCCAGCAGTTTAGAGGACAGGTTCACAGATACGCAGTATTTT. Translation gives CASSLEDRFTDTQYF.

CDR3 sequence (DNA): TGTGCCAGCAGACGGGGGCAGGGCGGGGAAAAACTGTTTTTT. It codes for CASRRGQGGEKLFF. V gene TRBV21-1 combines with J gene TRBJ1-4. TRBV21-1 is shown as a pseudogene. This CDR3 has 14 amino acids.